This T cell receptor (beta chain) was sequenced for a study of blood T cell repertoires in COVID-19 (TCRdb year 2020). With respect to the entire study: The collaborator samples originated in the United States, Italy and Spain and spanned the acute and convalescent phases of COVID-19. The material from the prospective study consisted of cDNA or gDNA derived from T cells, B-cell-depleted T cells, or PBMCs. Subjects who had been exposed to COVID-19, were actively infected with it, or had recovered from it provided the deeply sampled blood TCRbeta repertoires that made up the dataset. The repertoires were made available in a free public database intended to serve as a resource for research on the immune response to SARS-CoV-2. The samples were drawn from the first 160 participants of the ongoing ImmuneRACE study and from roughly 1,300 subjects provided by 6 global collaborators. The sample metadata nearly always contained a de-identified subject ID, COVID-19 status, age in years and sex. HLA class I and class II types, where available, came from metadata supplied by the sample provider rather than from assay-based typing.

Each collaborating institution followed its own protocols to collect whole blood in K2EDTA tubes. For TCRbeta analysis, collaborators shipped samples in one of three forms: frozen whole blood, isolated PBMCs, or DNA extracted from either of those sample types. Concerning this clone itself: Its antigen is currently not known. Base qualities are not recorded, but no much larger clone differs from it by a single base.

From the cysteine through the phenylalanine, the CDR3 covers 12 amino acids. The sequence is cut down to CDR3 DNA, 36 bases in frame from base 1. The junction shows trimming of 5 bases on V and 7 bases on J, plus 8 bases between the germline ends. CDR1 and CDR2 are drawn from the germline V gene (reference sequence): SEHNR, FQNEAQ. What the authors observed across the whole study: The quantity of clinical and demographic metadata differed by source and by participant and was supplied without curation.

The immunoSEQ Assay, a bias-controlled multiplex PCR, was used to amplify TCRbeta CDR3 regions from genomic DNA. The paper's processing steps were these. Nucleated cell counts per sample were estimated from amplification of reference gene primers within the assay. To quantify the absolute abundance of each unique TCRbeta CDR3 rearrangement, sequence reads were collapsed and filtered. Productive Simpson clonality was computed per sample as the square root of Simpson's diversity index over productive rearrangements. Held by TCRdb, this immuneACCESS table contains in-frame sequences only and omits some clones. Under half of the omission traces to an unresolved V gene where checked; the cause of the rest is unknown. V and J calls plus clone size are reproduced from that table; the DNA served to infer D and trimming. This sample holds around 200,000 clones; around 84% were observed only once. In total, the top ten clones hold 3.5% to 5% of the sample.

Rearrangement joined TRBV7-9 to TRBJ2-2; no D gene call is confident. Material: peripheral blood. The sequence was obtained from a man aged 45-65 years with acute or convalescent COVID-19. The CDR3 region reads CASSVSYGELFF. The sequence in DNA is TGTGCCAGCAGCGTGAGTTACGGGGAGCTGTTTTTT.